The TCR beta chain described here comes from a study of human T cells and chemical hapten exposure. The wider study: 2% DPC applied to a 2 cm by 2 cm arm area sensitized donors. Small discrepancies in pooled library volume mainly accounted for the varying TCR yields per sample.

MiXCR, run by TCRdb on the RACE reads, gives a single entry per CDR3 protein. The repertoire holds about 110,000 distinct CDR3 sequences, with about a tenth as singletons. CDR1 SGHAT and CDR2 FQNNGV come from the germline V gene. The length of the CDR3 is 13 residues. The V and J ends lost 6 bases and 2 bases, in that order; junction bases with no gene match: 2. Time point: patch test 2, 6 weeks after DPC sensitization. Treatment reported: therapeutic diphenylcyclopropenone sensitization with weekly scalp DPC. This clonotype was seen a few times. The starting material was whole blood, obtained in connection with sensitization to the hapten diphenylcyclopropenone (DPC). This rearrangement joins TRBV11-2 to TRBJ2-7; 9 positions match TRBD1. This TCR was recovered from a woman between 40 and 55 years old with alopecia areata. Some clones in this sample may be carry-over from other donors' samples. The CDR3 is CASRGDRAYEQYF. The CDR3 region has the DNA TGTGCCAGCAGGGGGGACAGGGCCTACGAGCAGTACTTC.